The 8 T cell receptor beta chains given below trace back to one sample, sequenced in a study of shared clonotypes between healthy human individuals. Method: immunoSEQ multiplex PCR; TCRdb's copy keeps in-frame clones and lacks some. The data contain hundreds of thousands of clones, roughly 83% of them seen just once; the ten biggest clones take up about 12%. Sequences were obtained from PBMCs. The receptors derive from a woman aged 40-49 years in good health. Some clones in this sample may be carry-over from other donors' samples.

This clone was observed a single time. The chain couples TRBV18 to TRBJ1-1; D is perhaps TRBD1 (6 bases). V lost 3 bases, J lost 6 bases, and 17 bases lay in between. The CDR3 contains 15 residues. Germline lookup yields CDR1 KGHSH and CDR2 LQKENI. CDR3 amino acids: CASSPRQEPSAEAFF. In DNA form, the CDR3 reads TGTGCCAGCTCACCCCGACAGGAACCCAGCGCTGAAGCTTTCTTT.

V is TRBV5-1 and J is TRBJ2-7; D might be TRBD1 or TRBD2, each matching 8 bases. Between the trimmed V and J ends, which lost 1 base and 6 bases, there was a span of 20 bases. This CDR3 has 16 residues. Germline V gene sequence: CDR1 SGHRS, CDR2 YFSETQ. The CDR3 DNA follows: TGCGCCAGCAGCTTGACAAGCAGTAGCGGGACAGGCGAGCAGTACTTC. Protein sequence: CASSLTSSSGTGEQYF.

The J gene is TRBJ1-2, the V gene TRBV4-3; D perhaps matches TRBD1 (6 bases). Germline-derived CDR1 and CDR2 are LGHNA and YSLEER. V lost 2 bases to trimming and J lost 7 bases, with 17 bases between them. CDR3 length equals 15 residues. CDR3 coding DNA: TGCGCCAGCAGCCAAACCTCCGCGGGGGCGGGTGGCTACACCTTC. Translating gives CASSQTSAGAGGYTF.

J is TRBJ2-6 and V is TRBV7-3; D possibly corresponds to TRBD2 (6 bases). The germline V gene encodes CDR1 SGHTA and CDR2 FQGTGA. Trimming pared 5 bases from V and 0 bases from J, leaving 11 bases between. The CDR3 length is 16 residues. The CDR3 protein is CASSPRRGSGANVLTF. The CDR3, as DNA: TGTGCCAGCAGCCCCCGGAGGGGCTCTGGGGCCAACGTCCTGACTTTC.

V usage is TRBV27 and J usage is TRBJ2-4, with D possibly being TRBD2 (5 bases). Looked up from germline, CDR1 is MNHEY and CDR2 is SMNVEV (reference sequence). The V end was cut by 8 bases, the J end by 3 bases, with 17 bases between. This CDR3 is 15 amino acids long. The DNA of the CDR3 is TGTGCCAGCGGCGGCGAATCCGGGGACAAAAACATTCAGTACTTC. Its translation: CASGGESGDKNIQYF.

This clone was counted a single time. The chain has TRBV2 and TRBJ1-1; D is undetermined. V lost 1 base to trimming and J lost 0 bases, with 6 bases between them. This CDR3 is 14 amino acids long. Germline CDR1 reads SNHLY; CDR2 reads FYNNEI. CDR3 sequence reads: CASSEGRLNTEAFF. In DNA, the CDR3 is TGTGCCAGCAGTGAAGGCAGGCTGAACACTGAAGCTTTCTTT.

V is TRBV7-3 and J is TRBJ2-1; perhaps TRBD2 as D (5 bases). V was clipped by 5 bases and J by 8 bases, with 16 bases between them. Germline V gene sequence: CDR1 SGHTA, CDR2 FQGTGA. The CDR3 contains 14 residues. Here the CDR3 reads CASSPGLALHEQFF. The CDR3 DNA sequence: TGTGCCAGCAGCCCTGGGTTAGCGTTGCATGAGCAGTTCTTC.

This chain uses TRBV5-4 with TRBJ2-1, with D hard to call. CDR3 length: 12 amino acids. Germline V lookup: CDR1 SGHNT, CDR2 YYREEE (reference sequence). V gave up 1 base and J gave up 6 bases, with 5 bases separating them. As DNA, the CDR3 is TGTGCCAGCAGCTTGTCAGGCAATGAGCAGTTCTTC. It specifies CASSLSGNEQFF.